These 16 T cell receptor beta chains originate from one sample sequenced in a study of T cell responses to AZD1222 COVID-19 vaccine. Profiled with immunoSEQ multiplex PCR; TCRdb holds only in-frame clones, not every one. The table records 64,000 or so clones, 84% of them present only once. The sequenced sample was peripheral blood, obtained on day 0 of AZD1222 vaccination. These TCRs come from an adult in good health.

This chain uses TRBV30 with TRBJ1-5; D gene unclear. The V end lost 2 bases, the J end lost 7 bases, and 12 bases lay between the germline ends. Per the germline V gene, CDR1 is GTSNPN and CDR2 is SVGIG (reference sequence). The CDR3 totals 13 residues. The chain's CDR3 is CAWSPEGPQPQHF. CDR3 DNA sequence: TGTGCCTGGAGTCCGGAGGGTCCCCAGCCCCAGCATTTT.

The chain joins TRBV6-2 or TRBV6-3 to TRBJ2-5; D may be TRBD2 (5 bases). The ends were cut back, 2 bases at V and 2 bases at J, with 9 bases in the middle. The CDR3 is 14 residues long. Germline lookup yields CDR1 MNHEY and CDR2 SVGEGT. Here the CDR3 reads CASSYVTGQETQYF. In DNA, the CDR3 is TGTGCCAGCAGTTACGTAACGGGACAAGAGACCCAGTACTTC.

V usage is TRBV6-5 and J usage is TRBJ1-5; D might be TRBD1 (6 bases). This CDR3 comprises 15 residues. The ends were cut back, 5 bases at V and 5 bases at J, with 16 bases in the middle. Per germline, CDR1 MNHEY and CDR2 SVGAGI. DNA of the CDR3: TGTGCCAGCAGTCTATTCCGGACAGCAGATCAGCCCCAGCATTTT. Protein sequence: CASSLFRTADQPQHF.

The gene calls are TRBV25-1 and TRBJ1-2, with D tentatively TRBD1 (5 bases). Looked up from germline, CDR1 is MGHDK and CDR2 is SYGVNS. V shed 0 bases and J shed 6 bases, with 17 bases lying between them. The CDR3 covers 16 residues. The CDR3, as DNA: TGTGCCAGCAGTGAATATCGGTGGCGGACGGGGGATGGCTACACCTTC. It yields the protein CASSEYRWRTGDGYTF.

The rearrangement links TRBV2 to TRBJ2-1; 9 bases agree with TRBD2. Germline CDR1 reads SNHLY; CDR2 reads FYNNEI. The CDR3 covers 15 residues. After removal of 6 bases from V and 14 bases from J, the junction contained 17 bases not matched to a gene. The CDR3 reads CASSARRTSVPGEFF. Here the CDR3 DNA reads TGTGCCAGCAGCGCCAGGAGGACTAGCGTACCCGGCGAGTTCTTC.

V usage is TRBV5-1 and J usage is TRBJ1-4; 8 bases fit TRBD1. CDR3 length equals 16 residues. Germline V gene sequence: CDR1 SGHRS, CDR2 YFSETQ. The junction had 8 bases not matched to a gene; V was cut back by 2 bases and J by 5 bases. This CDR3 is CASSLRWTGPNEKLFF. The CDR3 region has the DNA TGCGCCAGCAGCTTAAGGTGGACAGGGCCCAATGAAAAACTGTTTTTT.

The gene calls are TRBV23-1 and TRBJ2-1, with D unresolved. TRBV23-1 is an open reading frame, and its role is uncertain. V was cut by 4 bases and J by 2 bases, with 12 bases left in between. The CDR3 extends over 15 amino acids. In DNA, the CDR3 is TGCGCCAGCAGTCTCTCGACTCCTACCTACAATGAGCAGTTCTTC. Translation gives CASSLSTPTYNEQFF.

The chain recombines TRBV5-8 with TRBJ1-6; maybe TRBD1 (5 bases). Germline lookup yields CDR1 SGHTS and CDR2 YDEGEE. V shed 4 bases and J shed 7 bases, with 15 bases lying between them. The CDR3 has 15 amino acids. The CDR3 DNA is TGTGCCAGCAGCCAAGGGCGGGGCTTCAATTCACCCCTCCACTTT. This encodes CASSQGRGFNSPLHF.

This clone was detected only a few times. Other DNA sequences from this sample encode an identical CDR3 as well. The chain recombines TRBV5-1 with TRBJ1-3; 7 nucleotides line up with TRBD1. The CDR3 covers 14 residues. Germline V gene lookup returns CDR1 SGHRS and CDR2 YFSETQ. The V gene end was trimmed by 4 bases and the J gene end by 4 bases; junction bases not matched to a gene: 5. CDR3 coding DNA: TGCGCCAGCAGCCCGACAGGGACAGGAAACACCATATATTTT. It is translated as CASSPTGTGNTIYF. The whole variable domain, filled in from reference TRBV5-1 and TRBJ1-3, reads KAGVTQTPRYLIKTRGQQVTLSCSPISGHRSVSWYQQTPGQGLQFLFEYFSETQRNKGNFPGRFSGRQFSNSRSEMNVSTLELGDSALYLCASSPTGTGNTIYFGEGSWLTVV.

This chain uses TRBV7-9 with TRBJ1-5; D is undetermined. The CDR3 has 15 amino acids. V was trimmed by 1 base and J by 4 bases, leaving 11 bases between them. Germline V gene data show CDR1 as SEHNR and CDR2 as FQNEAQ (reference sequence). CDR3 residues: CASSLVSGENQPQHF. CDR3 sequence (DNA): TGTGCCAGCAGCTTAGTATCTGGGGAGAATCAGCCCCAGCATTTT.

This chain links TRBV5-1 with TRBJ2-7, with TRBD2 identical over 8 bases. Germline V gene data show CDR1 as SGHRS and CDR2 as YFSETQ. V was clipped by 4 bases and J by 7 bases; unmatched bases: 13. The CDR3 has 15 residues. The CDR3 loop is CASSPGTRVLREQYF. For the CDR3, the DNA is TGCGCCAGCAGCCCGGGGACTAGAGTATTGCGTGAGCAGTACTTC.

This clone was detected once. The chain combines TRBV6-5 with TRBJ1-3; no clear D. V was cut by 2 bases and J by 0 bases, with 5 bases left in between. The CDR3 is 14 amino acids. Germline V gene sequence: CDR1 MNHEY, CDR2 SVGAGI. CDR3 amino acids: CASSYPSSGNTIYF. The CDR3 region has the DNA TGTGCCAGCAGTTACCCCAGCTCTGGAAACACCATATATTTT.

The chain uses TRBV30 and TRBJ1-1; D not resolved. The germline CDR1 and CDR2 sequences are GTSNPN and SVGIG (reference sequence). Trimming removed 2 bases at V and 0 bases at J, with 7 bases between. This CDR3 comprises 13 residues. CDR3 sequence reads: CAWSHSMNTEAFF. The CDR3 DNA sequence: TGTGCCTGGAGTCACTCAATGAACACTGAAGCTTTCTTT. Full variable domain (rest looked up from reference TRBV30 and TRBJ1-1): SQTIHQWPATLVQPVGSPLSLECTVEGTSNPNLYWYRQAAGRGLQLLFYSVGIGQISSEVPQNLSASRPQDRQFILSSKKLLLSDSGFYLCAWSHSMNTEAFFGQGTRLTVV.

The chain has TRBV2 and TRBJ2-7; 12 positions match TRBD1. V was clipped by 6 bases and J by 3 bases; unmatched bases: 3. Germline V CDR1 and CDR2: SNHLY, FYNNEI. This CDR3 comprises 14 residues. CDR3 protein: CASSGTGGFYEQYF. In DNA, the CDR3 is TGTGCCAGCAGCGGGACAGGGGGCTTCTACGAGCAGTACTTC.

The sample holds a few counts of this clone. This chain links TRBV7-6 with TRBJ1-1, with D hard to call. The V end lost 8 bases, the J end lost 0 bases, and 19 bases lay between the germline ends. Germline CDR1 SGHVS, CDR2 FNYEAQ. The CDR3 has 16 amino acids. This CDR3 reads CASAPLGRPLNTEAFF. The CDR3, as DNA: TGTGCCAGCGCCCCTTTGGGCCGGCCCTTGAACACTGAAGCTTTCTTT.

V usage is TRBV23-1 and J usage is TRBJ1-2; TRBD1 aligns across 12 bases. TRBV23-1 qualifies as an ORF whose function is uncertain. The V gene end was trimmed by 3 bases and the J gene end by 4 bases; junction bases not matched to a gene: 9. The CDR3 is made up of 17 amino acids. The CDR3: CASSQPGQGAHRYGYTF. CDR3 in DNA: TGCGCCAGCAGTCAGCCGGGACAGGGGGCGCACCGCTATGGCTACACCTTC.